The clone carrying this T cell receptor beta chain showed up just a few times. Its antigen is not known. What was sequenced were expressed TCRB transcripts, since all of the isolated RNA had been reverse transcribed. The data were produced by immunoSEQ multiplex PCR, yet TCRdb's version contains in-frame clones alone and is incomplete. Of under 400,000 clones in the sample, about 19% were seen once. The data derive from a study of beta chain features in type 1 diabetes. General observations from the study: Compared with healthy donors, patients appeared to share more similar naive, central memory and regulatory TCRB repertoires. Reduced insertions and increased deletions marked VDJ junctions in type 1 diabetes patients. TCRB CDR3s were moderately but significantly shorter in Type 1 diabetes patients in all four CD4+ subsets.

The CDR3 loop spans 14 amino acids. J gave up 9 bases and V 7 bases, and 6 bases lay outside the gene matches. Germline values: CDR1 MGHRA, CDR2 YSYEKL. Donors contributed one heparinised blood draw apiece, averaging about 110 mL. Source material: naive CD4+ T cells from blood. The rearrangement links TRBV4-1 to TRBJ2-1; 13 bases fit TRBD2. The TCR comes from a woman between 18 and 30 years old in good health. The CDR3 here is CASNSGLAGFEQFF. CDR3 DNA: TGCGCCAGCAATTCGGGACTAGCGGGATTTGAGCAGTTCTTC.